This TCR beta chain was found in a study of blood T cell repertoires in COVID-19. Looking at the study overall: Spain, Italy and the United States supplied samples that represented acute and convalescent COVID-19. The analysed material was cDNA or gDNA that came from T cells, B-cell-depleted T cells, or PBMCs.

Per the study methods: Reference gene primer amplification gave nucleated cell count estimates. Here immunoSEQ multiplex PCR was the method, and the copy in TCRdb shows in-frame clones only, minus some. V and J calls plus clone size are reproduced from that table; the DNA served to infer D and trimming. The table lists 150,000 to 200,000 clones, 84% of them singletons. V trimming: 3 bases; J trimming: 6 bases; junction bases outside the gene matches: 7. The V gene's germline CDR1 is SGHAT and CDR2 FQNNGV. The CDR3 spans 14 residues. Sequencing used peripheral blood. The V and J genes are TRBV11-2 and TRBJ2-7, with 8 bases that match TRBD1. The origin of this receptor is a young man with active or convalescent COVID-19. The CDR3 sequence: CASSFRQGIGEQYF. CDR3 nucleotide sequence: TGTGCCAGCAGCTTTCGACAGGGGATCGGCGAGCAGTACTTC.